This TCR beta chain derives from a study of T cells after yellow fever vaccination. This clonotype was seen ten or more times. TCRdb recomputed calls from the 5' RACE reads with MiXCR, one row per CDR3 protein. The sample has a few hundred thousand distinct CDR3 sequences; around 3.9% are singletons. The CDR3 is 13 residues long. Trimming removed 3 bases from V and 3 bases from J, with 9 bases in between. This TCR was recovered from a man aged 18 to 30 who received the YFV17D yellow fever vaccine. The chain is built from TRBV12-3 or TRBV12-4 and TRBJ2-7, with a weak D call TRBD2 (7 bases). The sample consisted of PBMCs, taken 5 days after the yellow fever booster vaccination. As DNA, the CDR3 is TGTGCCAGCAGTTTGGGGGGGCTCTACGAGCAGTACTTC. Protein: CASSLGGLYEQYF.